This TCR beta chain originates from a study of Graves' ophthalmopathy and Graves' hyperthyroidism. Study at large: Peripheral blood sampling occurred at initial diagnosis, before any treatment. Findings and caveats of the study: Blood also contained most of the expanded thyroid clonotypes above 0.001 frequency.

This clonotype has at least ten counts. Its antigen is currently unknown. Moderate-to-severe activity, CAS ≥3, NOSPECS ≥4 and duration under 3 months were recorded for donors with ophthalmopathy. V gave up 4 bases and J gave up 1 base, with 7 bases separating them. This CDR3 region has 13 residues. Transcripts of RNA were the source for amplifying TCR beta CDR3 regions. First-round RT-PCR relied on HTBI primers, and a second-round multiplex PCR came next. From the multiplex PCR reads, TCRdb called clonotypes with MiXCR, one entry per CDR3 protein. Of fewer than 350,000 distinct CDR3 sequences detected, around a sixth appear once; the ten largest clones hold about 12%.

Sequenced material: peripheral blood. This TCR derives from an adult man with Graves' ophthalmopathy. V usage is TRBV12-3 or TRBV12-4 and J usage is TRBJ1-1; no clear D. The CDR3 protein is CASSSTENTEAFF. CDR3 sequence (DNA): TGTGCCAGCAGTTCGACGGAGAACACTGAAGCTTTCTTT.